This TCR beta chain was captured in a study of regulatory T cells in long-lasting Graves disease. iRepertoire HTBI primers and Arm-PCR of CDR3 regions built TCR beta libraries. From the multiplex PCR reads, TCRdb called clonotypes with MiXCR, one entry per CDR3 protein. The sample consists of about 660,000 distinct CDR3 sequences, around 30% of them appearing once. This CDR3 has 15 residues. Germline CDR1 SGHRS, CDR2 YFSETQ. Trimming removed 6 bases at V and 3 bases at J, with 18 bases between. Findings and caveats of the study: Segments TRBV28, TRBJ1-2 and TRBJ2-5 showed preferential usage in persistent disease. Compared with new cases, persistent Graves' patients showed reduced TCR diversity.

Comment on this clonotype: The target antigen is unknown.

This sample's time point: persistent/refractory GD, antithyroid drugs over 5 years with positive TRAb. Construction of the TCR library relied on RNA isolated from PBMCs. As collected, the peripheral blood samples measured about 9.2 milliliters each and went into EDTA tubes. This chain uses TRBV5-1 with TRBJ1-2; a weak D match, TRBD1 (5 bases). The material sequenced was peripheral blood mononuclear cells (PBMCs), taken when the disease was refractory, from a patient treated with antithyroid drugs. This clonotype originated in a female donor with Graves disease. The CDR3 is CASTLSLSQDYGYTF. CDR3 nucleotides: TGCGCCAGCACCCTCAGCCTATCACAGGACTATGGCTACACCTTC.